Following are 18 T cell receptor beta chains from one sample sequenced in a study of beta chain features in type 1 diabetes. As every portion of the isolated RNA was reverse transcribed, the sequencing read expressed TCRB transcripts. Clones were sequenced by immunoSEQ multiplex PCR, and TCRdb holds only the in-frame ones, with some missing. The data hold around 450,000 clones, with about 10% observed a single time. Sequencing used naive CD4+ T cells from blood. Receptors were obtained from a woman aged 18 to 35 in good health.

This chain links TRBV5-4 with TRBJ2-5, with TRBD1 matching 11 bases. This CDR3 has 15 amino acids. The ends lost 4 bases at V and 3 bases at J; junction bases unmatched: 5. The germline V gene has CDR1 SGHNT and CDR2 YYREEE (reference sequence). Here the CDR3 DNA reads TGTGCCAGCAGCATGGACAGGGGGCGGGAAGAGACCCAGTACTTC. This codes for CASSMDRGREETQYF.

This sequence joins TRBV4-1 and TRBJ2-7, with 7 positions matching TRBD2. The ends lost 1 base at V and 3 bases at J; junction bases unmatched: 3. Germline CDR1 MGHRA, CDR2 YSYEKL. CDR3 length: 14 amino acids. This CDR3 is CASSQVGGNYEQYV. In DNA form, the CDR3 reads TGCGCCAGCAGCCAAGTGGGGGGGAACTACGAGCAGTACGTC.

This chain uses TRBV11-2 with TRBJ2-3; D is unclear. The CDR3 has 13 amino acids. V lost 0 bases and J 4 bases, leaving 5 bases between the germline ends. Germline CDR1 SGHAT, CDR2 FQNNGV. The CDR3 reads CASSLDAADTQYF. In nucleotides, the CDR3 is TGTGCCAGCAGCTTAGATGCGGCAGATACGCAGTATTTT.

This clone was counted only a few times. This rearrangement joins TRBV5-1 to TRBJ2-7; TRBD1 aligns across 9 bases. The CDR3 consists of 14 residues. Germline CDR1 is SGHRS and CDR2 is YFSETQ. J lost 5 bases, V lost 2 bases, and 5 bases had no gene match. The CDR3 DNA is TGCGCCAGCAGCTTACAGGGGGCTATCCACGAGCAGTACTTC. Translating gives CASSLQGAIHEQYF.

The chain recombines TRBV28 with TRBJ2-1; no clear D. The CDR3 length is 12 residues. Per the germline V gene, CDR1 is MDHEN and CDR2 is SYDVKM. The V end was cut by 5 bases, the J end by 10 bases, with 12 bases between. CDR3 sequence reads: CASSVSRMEQFF. CDR3 coding DNA: TGTGCCAGCAGTGTGAGTCGTATGGAGCAGTTCTTC.

In its sample, this clone was seen a few times. The V call is TRBV5-1, the J call TRBJ2-2, with TRBD1 identical over 7 bases. The trim removed 2 bases at V and 3 bases at J, leaving 4 bases unmatched. Germline V gives CDR1 SGHRS, CDR2 YFSETQ. The CDR3 runs to 15 residues. The CDR3 sequence: CASSFGQDYTGELFF. The CDR3, as DNA: TGCGCCAGCAGCTTTGGACAGGACTACACCGGGGAGCTGTTTTTT.

The chain recombines TRBV7-2 with TRBJ2-4, with D perhaps TRBD2 (6 bases). Trimming took 5 bases from V and 15 from J, leaving 23 bases between them. CDR3 length equals 14 residues. Germline V CDR1 and CDR2: SGHTA, FQGNSA. The CDR3, as DNA: TGTGCCAGCAGCCCAAGTGGGGGGACGGCCCCAACGTACTTC. It encodes CASSPSGGTAPTYF. The full variable domain, rest sourced from reference TRBV7-2 and TRBJ2-4, is GAGVSQSPSNKVTEKGKDVELRCDPISGHTALYWYRQSLGQGLEFLIYFQGNSAPDKSGLPSDRFSAERTGGSVSTLTIQRTQQEDSAVYLCASSPSGGTAPTYFGAGTRLSVL.

The chain carries TRBV7-8 and TRBJ2-5; D is possibly TRBD2 (5 bases). Deletions cut 4 bases from V and 2 bases from J, with 17 bases between. In germline, CDR1 is SGHVS, CDR2 FQNEAQ. CDR3 length: 16 amino acids. The CDR3 protein is CASSSRRRKEQETQYF. DNA for the CDR3: TGTGCCAGCAGCTCCCGTAGGAGGAAGGAACAAGAGACCCAGTACTTC.

The chain combines TRBV30 with TRBJ2-1; D unclear. The CDR3 has 13 residues. The V gene's germline CDR1 is GTSNPN and CDR2 SVGIG (reference sequence). Trimming removed 0 bases from V and 4 bases from J, with 7 bases in between. CDR3 sequence: CAWSVGWYNEQFF. The CDR3 DNA reads as TGTGCCTGGAGTGTAGGGTGGTACAATGAGCAGTTCTTC.

The gene calls are TRBV14 and TRBJ2-5, with D possibly matching TRBD2 (6 bases). CDR3 length: 13 residues. The germline gives CDR1 SGHDN, CDR2 FVKESK. Trimming cost V 2 bases and J 7 bases, with 11 bases left between them. CDR3 nucleotides: TGTGCCAGCAGCCAAATCGGGGGTCGGACCCAGTACTTC. It codes for CASSQIGGRTQYF. Complete variable domain (other parts from reference TRBV14 and TRBJ2-5): EAGVTQFPSHSVIEKGQTVTLRCDPISGHDNLYWYRRVMGKEIKFLLHFVKESKQDESGMPNNRFLAERTGGTYSTLKVQPAELEDSGVYFCASSQIGGRTQYFGPGTRLLVL.

This clone occurred a few times. The chain employs TRBV6-6 and TRBJ2-5; either TRBD1 or TRBD2 may supply D (5 bases each). The CDR3 is 14 amino acids. Germline assignment: CDR1 MNHNY and CDR2 SVGAGI (reference sequence). V lost 6 bases to trimming and J lost 5 bases, with 16 bases between them. The CDR3 region has the DNA TGTGCCAGCAGATGGGACCTGGTCGGGGAGACCCAGTACTTC. Translation: CASRWDLVGETQYF.

This clone was observed a handful of times. V usage is TRBV7-6 and J usage is TRBJ2-7; D not certain. V shed 5 bases and J shed 2 bases, with 16 bases lying between them. There are 15 residues in the CDR3. Germline V lookup: CDR1 SGHVS, CDR2 FNYEAQ. CDR3 DNA: TGTGCCAGCAGCCCTCGGGCGGCCCTCCCCTACGAGCAGTACTTC. Protein sequence: CASSPRAALPYEQYF. Full variable domain (rest looked up from reference TRBV7-6 and TRBJ2-7): GAGVSQSPRYKVTKRGQDVALRCDPISGHVSLYWYRQALGQGPEFLTYFNYEAQQDKSGLPNDRFSAERPEGSISTLTIQRTEQRDSAMYRCASSPRAALPYEQYFGPGTRLTVT.

The chain links TRBV28 to TRBJ2-1, with a possible D match to TRBD1 (6 bases). V was shortened by 6 bases and J by 0 bases, with 15 bases between the two germline ends. This CDR3 is 16 amino acids long. Per the germline V gene, CDR1 is MDHEN and CDR2 is SYDVKM. CDR3 sequence reads: CASRTGGVHSYNEQFF. DNA of the CDR3: TGTGCCAGCAGGACAGGAGGCGTCCACTCCTACAATGAGCAGTTCTTC.

This clone came up a few times. J is TRBJ2-2 and V is TRBV9, with D unclear. Germline-derived CDR1 and CDR2 are SGDLS and YYNGEE. The CDR3 totals 16 residues. Trimming left V 3 bases short and J 0 bases short, with 12 bases between. This chain's CDR3 is CASSARKRANTGELFF. CDR3 bases: TGTGCCAGCAGCGCTCGGAAAAGGGCGAACACCGGGGAGCTGTTTTTT.

There are a few counts of this clone. This chain uses TRBV7-9 with TRBJ1-2; D not certain. Trimming took off 5 bases at V and 4 bases at J, with 8 bases between the two ends. The CDR3 consists of 12 residues. Germline V lookup: CDR1 SEHNR, CDR2 FQNEAQ (reference sequence). DNA of the CDR3: TGTGCCAGCAGCACCAGGACCTATGGCTACACCTTC. Protein product: CASSTRTYGYTF.

To note about this clone: The sample has other DNA sequences that encode this CDR3 too. The CDR3 protein is CASSQDPGTDTQYF. CDR3 nucleotide sequence: TGCGCCAGCAGCCAAGATCCCGGTACAGATACGCAGTATTTT. The chain employs TRBV4-3 and TRBJ2-3; no definite D call. Germline CDR1 LGHNA, CDR2 YSLEER. Trimming shortened V by 0 bases and J by 3 bases, and 7 bases separated the two germline ends. The CDR3 extends over 14 amino acids.

This chain connects TRBV29-1 to TRBJ1-2, with D perhaps TRBD1 (6 bases). V gave up 2 bases and J gave up 2 bases, with 15 bases separating them. CDR3 size: 15 residues. The germline CDR1 and CDR2 sequences are SQVTM and ANQGSEA. The CDR3 DNA is TGCAGCGTTGAACGACAGGAAGGTGGCAACTATGGCTACACCTTC. Its protein is CSVERQEGGNYGYTF.

This clone was counted between two and nine times. This chain joins TRBV10-3 and TRBJ1-5, with 7 positions matching TRBD1. The CDR3 runs 13 residues. After removal of 10 bases from V and 7 bases from J, the junction contained 10 bases not matched to a gene. The V gene's germline CDR1 is ENHRY and CDR2 SYGVKD. CDR3 protein: CATRQGEGQPQHF. The CDR3 DNA is TGTGCCACTCGACAGGGAGAGGGCCAGCCCCAGCATTTT.